The present T cell receptor beta chain was sequenced within a study of Ad26.COV2.S vaccination and SARS-CoV-2 variants. CDR3 length equals 15 residues. The V end lost 0 bases, the J end lost 8 bases, and 13 bases lay between the germline ends. Germline-derived CDR1 and CDR2 are SGHAT and FQNNGV. Overall study findings and caveats: Analyses that measured TCR breadth and depth may have underestimated total T cell responses.

As for treatment: around 19 received Ad26.COV2.S at low or high dose, single or two shots; five or six received placebo; per-sample allocation not given. Sampling happened 63 days after the first vaccine or placebo injection. Recruitment in Boston yielded a donor of adult age, 18-55 years. Comment on this clone: Its target is unknown.

Using immunoSEQ multiplex PCR, the repertoire was profiled, and TCRdb retains in-frame clones only, with some absent. The sample holds about 390,000 clones, roughly nine tenths seen once. The V gene is TRBV11-2, the J gene TRBJ1-4; D perhaps matches TRBD1 (5 bases). The origin of this receptor is a person between 18 and 60 years old who received the Ad26.COV2.S COVID-19 vaccine or a placebo. The material sequenced was peripheral blood, taken in a trial of Ad26.COV2.S vaccine versus placebo. CDR3 bases: TGTGCCAGCAGCTTAGATCAAGGCCAGGGCGAAAAACTGTTTTTT. As protein: CASSLDQGQGEKLFF.